The clone carrying this TCR beta chain was counted many times. This specimen belongs to a study of naive and memory T cell subsets. The V end lost 3 bases, the J end lost 0 bases, and 10 bases lay between the germline ends. The CDR3 sequence is 15 residues long. Two oligonucleotides, mixed equimolar, formed the beta constant-region primer covering TRBC1 and TRBC2. TCRdb processed the UMI-ligation and nested PCR reads anew with MiXCR; each CDR3 protein has one entry. The sample includes 75,000 to 85,000 distinct CDR3 sequences, less than 15% of them seen just once. The source of this sequence is a human donor in good health. This chain joins TRBV12-3 or TRBV12-4 and TRBJ2-3; possibly TRBD2 for D (5 bases). Sequencing was carried out using central memory CD4+ T cells from blood. The CDR3: CASSFGSPSTDTQYF. CDR3 sequence (DNA): TGTGCCAGCAGTTTTGGGAGTCCAAGCACAGATACGCAGTATTTT.